This T cell receptor (beta chain) was captured by sequencing in a study of neurological immune-mediated disorders. This clonotype was observed a few times. Antigen: not known. TCRdb ran MiXCR on the 5' RACE reads and lists one entry per CDR3 protein. This table holds some 68,000 distinct CDR3 sequences, around 13% found once. Specified time point: longitudinal time-point 1 (baseline). Whole-study findings and limits: None of the CDR3 amino acid sequences of expanded clones recurred across subjects, suggesting private repertoires in all groups. HTLV-1-associated myelopathy showed the most TCR clonal expansion; multiple sclerosis the least, below healthy controls.

The source of this sequence is a female donor with HTLV-1-associated myelopathy (HAM/TSP). Sequencing was done on a sample of PBMCs.

CDR3 sequence (DNA): TGTGCCAGCAGCTCAGGAGAGACTCGAGACAATGAGCAGTTCTTC. Translating it yields CASSSGETRDNEQFF. This chain links TRBV11-2 with TRBJ2-1, with unresolved D. The CDR3 is made up of 15 amino acids. The V gene's germline CDR1 is SGHAT and CDR2 FQNNGV. V dropped 4 bases and J dropped 5 bases, with 15 bases sitting between them.